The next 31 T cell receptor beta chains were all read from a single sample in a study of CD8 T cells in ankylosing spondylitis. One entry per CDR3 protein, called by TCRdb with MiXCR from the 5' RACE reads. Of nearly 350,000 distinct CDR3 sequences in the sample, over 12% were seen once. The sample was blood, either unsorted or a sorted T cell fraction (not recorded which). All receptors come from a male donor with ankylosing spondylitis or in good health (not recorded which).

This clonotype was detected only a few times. The DNA of the CDR3 is TGTGCCAGCAGCTTAGTGGCGGGAGGGGACACCGGGGAGCTGTTTTTT. It translates to CASSLVAGGDTGELFF. V is TRBV7-8 and J is TRBJ2-2, with 9 bases matching TRBD2. Germline V lookup: CDR1 SGHVS, CDR2 FQNEAQ. Unmatched junction bases numbered 3, after V lost 1 base and J lost 3 bases. The CDR3 length is 16 residues.

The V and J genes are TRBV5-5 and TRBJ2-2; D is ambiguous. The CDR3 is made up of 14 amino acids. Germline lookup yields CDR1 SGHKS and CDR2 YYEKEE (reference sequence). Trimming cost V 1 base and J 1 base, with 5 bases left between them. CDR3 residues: CASSLPQNTGELFF. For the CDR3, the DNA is TGTGCCAGCAGCTTGCCACAGAACACCGGGGAGCTGTTTTTT.

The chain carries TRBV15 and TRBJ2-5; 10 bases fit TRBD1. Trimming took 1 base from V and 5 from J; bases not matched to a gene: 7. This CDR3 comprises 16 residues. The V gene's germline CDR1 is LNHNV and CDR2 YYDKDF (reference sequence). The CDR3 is CATSRGETGGPETQYF. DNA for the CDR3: TGTGCCACCAGCAGAGGGGAGACAGGGGGCCCTGAGACCCAGTACTTC.

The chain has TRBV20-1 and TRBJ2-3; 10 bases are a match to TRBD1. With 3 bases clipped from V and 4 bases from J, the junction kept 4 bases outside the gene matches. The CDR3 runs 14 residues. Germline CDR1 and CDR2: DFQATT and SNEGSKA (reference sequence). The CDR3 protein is CSARWGQGPDTQYF. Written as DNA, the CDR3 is TGCAGTGCTAGGTGGGGACAGGGGCCAGATACGCAGTATTTT.

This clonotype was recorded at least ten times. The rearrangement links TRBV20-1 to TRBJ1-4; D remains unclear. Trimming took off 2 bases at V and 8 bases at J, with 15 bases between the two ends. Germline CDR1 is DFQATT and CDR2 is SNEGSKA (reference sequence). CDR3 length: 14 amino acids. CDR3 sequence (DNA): TGCAGTGCTAGAAACGGCCGATTGGCCGAAAAACTGTTTTTT. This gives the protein CSARNGRLAEKLFF.

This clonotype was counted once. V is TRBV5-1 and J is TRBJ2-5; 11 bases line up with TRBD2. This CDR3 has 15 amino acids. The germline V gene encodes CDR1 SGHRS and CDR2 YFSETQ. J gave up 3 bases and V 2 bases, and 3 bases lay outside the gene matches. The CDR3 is CASSFGTSGEETQYF. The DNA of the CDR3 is TGCGCCAGCAGCTTCGGGACTAGCGGAGAAGAGACCCAGTACTTC.

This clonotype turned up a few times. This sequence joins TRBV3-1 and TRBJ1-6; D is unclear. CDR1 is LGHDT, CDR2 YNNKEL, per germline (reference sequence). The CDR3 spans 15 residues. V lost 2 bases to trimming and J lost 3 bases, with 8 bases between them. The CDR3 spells CASSQKEIYNSPLHF. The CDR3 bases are TGTGCCAGCAGCCAAAAAGAAATCTATAATTCACCCCTCCACTTT.

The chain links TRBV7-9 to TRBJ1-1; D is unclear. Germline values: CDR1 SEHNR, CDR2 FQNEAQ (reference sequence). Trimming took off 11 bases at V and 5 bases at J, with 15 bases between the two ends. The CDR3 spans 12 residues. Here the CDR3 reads CASKAENTEAFF. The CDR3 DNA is TGTGCCTCGAAGGCGGAGAATACTGAAGCTTTCTTT.

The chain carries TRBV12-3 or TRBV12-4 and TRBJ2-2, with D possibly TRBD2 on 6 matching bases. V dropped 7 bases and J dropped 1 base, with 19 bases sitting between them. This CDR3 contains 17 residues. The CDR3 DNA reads TGTGCCAGCACCCTCGCCCCAGGAGGGAGGAACACCGGGGAGCTGTTTTTT. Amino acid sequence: CASTLAPGGRNTGELFF.

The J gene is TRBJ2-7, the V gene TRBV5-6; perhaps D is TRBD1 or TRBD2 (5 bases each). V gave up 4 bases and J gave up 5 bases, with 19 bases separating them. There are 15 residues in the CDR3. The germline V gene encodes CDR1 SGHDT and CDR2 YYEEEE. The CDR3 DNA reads TGTGCCAGCAGCCAAACCGGGACCCTTATCCACGAGCAGTACTTC. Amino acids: CASSQTGTLIHEQYF.

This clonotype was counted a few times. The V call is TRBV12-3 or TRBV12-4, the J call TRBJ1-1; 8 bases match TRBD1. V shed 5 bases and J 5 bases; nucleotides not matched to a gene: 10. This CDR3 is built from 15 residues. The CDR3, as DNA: TGTGCCAGCAGTCCATCCAGGGGGCTGAGGACTGAAGCTTTCTTT. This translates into CASSPSRGLRTEAFF.

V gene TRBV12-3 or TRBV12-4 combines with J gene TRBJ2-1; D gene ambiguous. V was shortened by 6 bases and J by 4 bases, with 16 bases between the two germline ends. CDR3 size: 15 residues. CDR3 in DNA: TGTGCCAGCAGGCAGCCAGACAACGCTTACAATGAGCAGTTCTTC. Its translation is CASRQPDNAYNEQFF.

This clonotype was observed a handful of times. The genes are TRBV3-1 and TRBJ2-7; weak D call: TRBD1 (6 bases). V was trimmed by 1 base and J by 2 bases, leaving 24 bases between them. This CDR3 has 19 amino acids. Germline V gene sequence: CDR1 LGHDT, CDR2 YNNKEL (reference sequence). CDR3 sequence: CASSQGVRTVPLLTYEQYF. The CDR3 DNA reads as TGTGCCAGCAGCCAAGGGGTCAGGACAGTCCCCCTCCTTACCTACGAGCAGTACTTC.

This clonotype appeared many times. The CDR3 is CASSRVSGGTDTQYF. The CDR3 nucleotides read TGCGCCAGCAGCCGAGTGTCAGGAGGCACAGATACGCAGTATTTT. This rearrangement joins TRBV10-1 to TRBJ2-3; no firm D call. CDR1 and CDR2 from the germline V gene are WNHNN and SYGVQD (reference sequence). The ends were cut back, 6 bases at V and 1 base at J, with 14 bases in the middle. This CDR3 spans 15 amino acids.

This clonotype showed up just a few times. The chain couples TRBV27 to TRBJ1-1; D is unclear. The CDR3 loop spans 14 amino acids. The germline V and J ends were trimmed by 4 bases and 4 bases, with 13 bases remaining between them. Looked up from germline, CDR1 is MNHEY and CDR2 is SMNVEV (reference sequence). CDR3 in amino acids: CASSSTASGTEAFF. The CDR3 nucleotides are TGTGCCAGCAGTTCCACGGCATCGGGCACTGAAGCTTTCTTT.

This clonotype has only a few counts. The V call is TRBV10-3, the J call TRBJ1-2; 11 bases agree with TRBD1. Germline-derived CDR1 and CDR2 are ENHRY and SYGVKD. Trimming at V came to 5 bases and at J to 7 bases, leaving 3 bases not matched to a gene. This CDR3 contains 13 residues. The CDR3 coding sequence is TGTGCCATCAGTCCGGACAGGGGGCTTGGCTACACCTTC. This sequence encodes CAISPDRGLGYTF.

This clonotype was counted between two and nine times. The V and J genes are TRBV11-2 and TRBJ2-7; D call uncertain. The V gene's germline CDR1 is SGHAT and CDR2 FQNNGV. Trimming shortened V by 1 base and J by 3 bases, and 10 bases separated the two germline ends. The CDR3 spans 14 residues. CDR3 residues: CASSLGGVGYEQYF. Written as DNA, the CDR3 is TGTGCCAGCAGCTTAGGTGGTGTGGGCTACGAGCAGTACTTC.

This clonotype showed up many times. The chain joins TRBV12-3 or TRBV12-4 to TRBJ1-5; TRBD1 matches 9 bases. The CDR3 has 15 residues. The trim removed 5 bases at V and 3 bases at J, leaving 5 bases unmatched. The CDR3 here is CASSPGTGFNQPQHF. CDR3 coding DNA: TGTGCCAGCAGTCCCGGGACAGGGTTCAATCAGCCCCAGCATTTT.

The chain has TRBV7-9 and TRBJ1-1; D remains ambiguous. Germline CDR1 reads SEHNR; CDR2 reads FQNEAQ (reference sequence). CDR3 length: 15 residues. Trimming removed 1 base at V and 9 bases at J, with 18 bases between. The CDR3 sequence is CASSLDGRAPQQAFF. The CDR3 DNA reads TGTGCCAGCAGCTTAGATGGCCGGGCCCCTCAACAAGCTTTCTTT.

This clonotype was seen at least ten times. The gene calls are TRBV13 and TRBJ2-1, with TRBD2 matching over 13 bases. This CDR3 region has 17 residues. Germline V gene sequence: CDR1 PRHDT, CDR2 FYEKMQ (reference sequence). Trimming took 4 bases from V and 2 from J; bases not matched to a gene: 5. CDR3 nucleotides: TGTGCCAGCAGCTCAAGACTAGCGGGGGGAACCTACAATGAGCAGTTCTTC. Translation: CASSSRLAGGTYNEQFF.

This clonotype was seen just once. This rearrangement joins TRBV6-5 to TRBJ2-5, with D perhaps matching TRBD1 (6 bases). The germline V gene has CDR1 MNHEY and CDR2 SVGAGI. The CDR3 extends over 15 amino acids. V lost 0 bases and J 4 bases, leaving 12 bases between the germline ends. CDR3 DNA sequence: TGTGCCAGCAGTTACTCGGGGGCGGACCCAGAGACCCAGTACTTC. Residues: CASSYSGADPETQYF.

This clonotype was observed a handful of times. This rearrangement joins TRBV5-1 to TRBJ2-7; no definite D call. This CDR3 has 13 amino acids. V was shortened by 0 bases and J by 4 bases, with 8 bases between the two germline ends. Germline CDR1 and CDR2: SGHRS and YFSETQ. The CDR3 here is CASSLESYYEQYF. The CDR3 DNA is TGCGCCAGCAGCTTGGAATCTTATTACGAGCAGTACTTC.

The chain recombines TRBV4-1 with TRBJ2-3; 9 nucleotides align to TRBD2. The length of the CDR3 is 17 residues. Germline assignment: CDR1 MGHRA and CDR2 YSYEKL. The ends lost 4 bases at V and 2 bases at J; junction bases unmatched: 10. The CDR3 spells CASSRFSGGLATDTQYF. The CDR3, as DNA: TGCGCCAGCAGCCGTTTTAGCGGGGGCCTCGCCACAGATACGCAGTATTTT.

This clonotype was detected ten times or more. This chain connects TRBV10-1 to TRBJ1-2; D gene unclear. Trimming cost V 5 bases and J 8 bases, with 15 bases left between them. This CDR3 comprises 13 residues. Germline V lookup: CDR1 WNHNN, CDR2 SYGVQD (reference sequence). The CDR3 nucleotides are TGCGCCAGCAGTCCCTCGATAGGATGGGGCTACACCTTC. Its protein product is CASSPSIGWGYTF.

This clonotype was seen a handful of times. This chain's CDR3 is CAISDRLADNEQFF. For the CDR3, the DNA is TGTGCCATCAGTGATCGACTAGCGGACAATGAGCAGTTCTTC. The rearrangement joins TRBV10-3 to TRBJ2-1; 9 bases line up with TRBD2. The CDR3 covers 14 residues. Germline V gene data show CDR1 as ENHRY and CDR2 as SYGVKD. V was pared by 3 bases and J by 5 bases, with 2 bases of the junction left unmatched.

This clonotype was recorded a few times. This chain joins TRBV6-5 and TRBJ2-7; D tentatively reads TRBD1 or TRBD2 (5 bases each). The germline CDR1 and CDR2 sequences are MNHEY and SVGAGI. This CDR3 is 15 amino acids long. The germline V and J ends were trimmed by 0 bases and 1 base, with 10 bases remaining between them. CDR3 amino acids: CASSYSGTSSYEQYF. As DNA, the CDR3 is TGTGCCAGCAGTTACTCGGGGACGTCTTCCTACGAGCAGTACTTC.

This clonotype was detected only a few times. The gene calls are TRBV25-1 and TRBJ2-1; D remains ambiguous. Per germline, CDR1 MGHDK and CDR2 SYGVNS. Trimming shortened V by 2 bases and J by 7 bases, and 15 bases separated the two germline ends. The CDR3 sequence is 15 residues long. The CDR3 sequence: CASSETRVLVNEQFF. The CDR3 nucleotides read TGTGCCAGCAGTGAAACCCGAGTGCTGGTTAATGAGCAGTTCTTC.

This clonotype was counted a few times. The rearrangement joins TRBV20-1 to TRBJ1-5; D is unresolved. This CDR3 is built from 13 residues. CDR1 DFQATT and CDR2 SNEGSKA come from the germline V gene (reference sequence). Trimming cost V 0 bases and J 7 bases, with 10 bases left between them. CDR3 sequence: CSARDPTGQPQHF. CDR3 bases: TGCAGTGCTAGAGACCCGACGGGGCAGCCCCAGCATTTT.

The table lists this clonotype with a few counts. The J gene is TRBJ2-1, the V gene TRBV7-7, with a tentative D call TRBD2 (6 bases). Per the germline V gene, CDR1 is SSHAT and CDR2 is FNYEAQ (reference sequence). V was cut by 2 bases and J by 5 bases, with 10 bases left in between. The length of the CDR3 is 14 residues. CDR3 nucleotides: TGTGCCAGCAGCTTACAGGGCGGGGACAATGAGCAGTTCTTC. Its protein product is CASSLQGGDNEQFF. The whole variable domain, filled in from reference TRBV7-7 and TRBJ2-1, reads GAGVSQSPRYKVTKRGQDVTLRCDPISSHATLYWYQQALGQGPEFLTYFNYEAQPDKSGLPSDRFSAERPEGSISTLTIQRTEQRDSAMYRCASSLQGGDNEQFFGPGTRLTVL.

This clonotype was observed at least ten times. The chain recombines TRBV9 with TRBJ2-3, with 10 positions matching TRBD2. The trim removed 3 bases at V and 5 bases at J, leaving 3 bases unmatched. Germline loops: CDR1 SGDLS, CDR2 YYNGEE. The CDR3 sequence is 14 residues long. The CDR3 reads CASSGSGRGDTQYF. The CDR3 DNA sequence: TGTGCCAGCAGCGGAAGCGGGAGGGGAGATACGCAGTATTTT.

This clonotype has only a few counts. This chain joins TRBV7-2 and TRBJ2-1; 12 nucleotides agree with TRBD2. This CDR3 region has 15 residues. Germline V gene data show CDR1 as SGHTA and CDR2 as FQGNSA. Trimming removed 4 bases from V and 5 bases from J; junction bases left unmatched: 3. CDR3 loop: CASSSRTSGNNEQFF. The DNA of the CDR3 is TGTGCCAGCAGCTCCCGGACTAGCGGGAACAATGAGCAGTTCTTC.